These T cell receptor beta chains were read from a single sample in a study of shared clonotypes between healthy human individuals. Using immunoSEQ multiplex PCR, the repertoire was profiled, and TCRdb retains in-frame clones only, with some absent. The sample consists of about a million clones, 70% to 80% of them appearing once. Material: memory CD4+ T cells from PBMCs. The receptors were gathered from a man aged 18 to 29 in good health. Some clones in this sample may be carry-over from other donors' samples. CDR3s include the opening cysteine and the closing phenylalanine or tryptophan. Each record gives: D gene, J gene, CDR3 length, clone size, V gene, CDR3 DNA, CDR3 protein. The D gene is left open where the match is weak. The size of a clone is reported for some rows only, either as once, few or many, or as a class for expanded clones.

>TRBD1|TRBJ2-2|14|-|TRBV7-9
TGTGCCAGCAGAGATCAGGGGGCCCCCGGGGAGCTGTTTTTT
CASRDQGAPGELFF
>-|TRBJ2-7|14|-|TRBV28
TGTGCCAGCTATCCTACGGACCGGTTGGGCGAGCAGTACTTC
CASYPTDRLGEQYF
>-|TRBJ1-2|13|-|TRBV6-5
TGTGCCAGCAGTTCCAATGGCTGGGGGGGCTACACCTTC
CASSSNGWGGYTF
>-|TRBJ2-3|11|once|TRBV5-1
TGCGCCAGCAGCAATACAGATACGCAGTATTTT
CASSNTDTQYF
>-|TRBJ1-2|14|once|TRBV6-6
TGTGCCAGCAGTGCCTTTAGTAGTGACGGCGGCTACACCTTC
CASSAFSSDGGYTF
>-|TRBJ2-5|11|-|TRBV20-1
TGCAGTTTCAAGGGTCAAGAGACCCAGTACTTC
CSFKGQETQYF
>TRBD1|TRBJ2-5|14|-|TRBV5-1
TGCGCCAGCAGCCAAGGGGACAGACAAGAGACCCAGTACTTC
CASSQGDRQETQYF
>TRBD1|TRBJ2-7|14|-|TRBV6-1
TGTGCCAGCAGGACAGGGGATAGCTCCTACGAGCAGTACTTC
CASRTGDSSYEQYF
>-|TRBJ1-2|15|-|TRBV5-1
TGCGCCACCGCCCCGGATCTAAGGGCTAACTATGGCTACACCTTC
CATAPDLRANYGYTF
>-|TRBJ1-1|17|-|TRBV27
TGTGCCAGCAGTTTAGCCCAAAGCAAAAAACCGGGACCCGAAGCTTTCTTT
CASSLAQSKKPGPEAFF
>TRBD1|TRBJ2-1|11|once|TRBV28
TGTGCCAGCAGTGACCGGGACAGAAAGTTCTTC
CASSDRDRKFF
>-|TRBJ1-5|18|-|TRBV7-8
TGTGCCAGCAGCTTAGGGGCAGGCGGGGGGTATAGCAATCAGCCCCAGCATTTT
CASSLGAGGGYSNQPQHF
>TRBD2|TRBJ2-1|13|many|TRBV2
TGTGCCAGCAGGACGGGAGGGCTGTTTGAGCAGTTCTTC
CASRTGGLFEQFF
>-|TRBJ2-5|11|-|TRBV20-1
TGCAGTGCCCACTACCAGAAGACCCAGTACTTC
CSAHYQKTQYF
>-|TRBJ2-5|14|-|TRBV5-1
TGCGCCAGCAGCTTGGTGGCAGGGACAGAGACCCAGTACTTC
CASSLVAGTETQYF
>-|TRBJ2-3|14|-|TRBV6-1
TGTGCCAGCAGTGAACGTCGGGGGAGCGATACGCAGTATTTT
CASSERRGSDTQYF
>-|TRBJ2-1|13|once|TRBV28
TGTGCCAGCATGGGATCCACCTACAATGAGCAGTTCTTC
CASMGSTYNEQFF
>-|TRBJ2-5|14|many|TRBV30
TGTGCCTGGAGTGTAGGCCTAGGGCAAGAGACCCAGTACTTC
CAWSVGLGQETQYF
>TRBD2|TRBJ2-3|16|once|TRBV7-9
TGTGCCAGCAGCTCCGTGGGGCGCGGGGGACGTGATACGCAGTATTTT
CASSSVGRGGRDTQYF
>-|TRBJ1-3|17|-|TRBV7-3
TGTGCCAGCAGCCCCGGGGGAGAAGGTTTGGCTGGAAACACCATATATTTT
CASSPGGEGLAGNTIYF
>-|TRBJ1-1|16|-|TRBV9
TGTGCCAGCAGCGTAGCCCCGACAGGTTCGAACACTGAAGCTTTCTTT
CASSVAPTGSNTEAFF
>TRBD1|TRBJ2-6|15|-|TRBV18
TGTGCCAGCTCCCTTGGGACAGCAAGTCACAACGTCCTGACTTTC
CASSLGTASHNVLTF
>-|TRBJ1-5|15|-|TRBV6-1
TGTGCCAGCAGTGAGGGAGGGTATAGCAATCAGCCCCAGCATTTT
CASSEGGYSNQPQHF
>-|TRBJ2-2|15|-|TRBV5-1
TGCGCCAGCCAACCGACCGGGGAGAACACCGGGGAGCTGTTTTTT
CASQPTGENTGELFF
>-|TRBJ2-5|14|once|TRBV15
TGTGCCACCCAAAGGGACGTAGAGGTGGAGACCCAGTACTTC
CATQRDVEVETQYF
>-|TRBJ2-3|13|-|TRBV28
TGTGCCAGCAGCGAAAGGGGTAGGGACCGGGAGTATTTT
CASSERGRDREYF
>TRBD1|TRBJ2-7|12|-|TRBV29-1
TGCAGCGCGACAGGGGGGACCTACGAGCAGTACTTC
CSATGGTYEQYF
>-|TRBJ2-7|14|once|TRBV11-1
TGTGCCAGCAGCTTAGTTAGCGGCCCCCTCGAGCAGTACTTC
CASSLVSGPLEQYF
>-|TRBJ2-2|13|-|TRBV7-3
TGTGCCAGCAGCTTAGGGGCGCTCGGGGAGCTGTTTTTT
CASSLGALGELFF
>-|TRBJ2-2|12|-|TRBV19
TGTGCCAGTAGTATCAGCGCCGGGGAGCTGTTTTTT
CASSISAGELFF
>-|TRBJ2-7|11|-|TRBV7-9
TGTGCCAGCAGTTCGACCGACGAGCAGTACTTC
CASSSTDEQYF
>TRBD2|TRBJ2-3|17|-|TRBV29-1
TGCAGCGTTGAAGGACTAGCGGGAGGCCAGAGCACAGATACGCAGTATTTT
CSVEGLAGGQSTDTQYF
>TRBD1|TRBJ2-5|14|few|TRBV5-4
TGTGCCAGCCAACAACAGGGATACCAGGGGGCCCAGTACTTC
CASQQQGYQGAQYF
>-|TRBJ2-7|14|-|TRBV5-1
TGCGCCAGCAGTATGTCTGGCAGCTCCTACGAGCAGTACTTC
CASSMSGSSYEQYF
>-|TRBJ1-4|16|few|TRBV4-1
TGCGCCAGCAGCCAAGATTCGTCTATGGCTAATGAAAAACTGTTTTTT
CASSQDSSMANEKLFF
>-|TRBJ2-7|14|-|TRBV6-1
TGTGCCAGCAGGAGGACAGTCACCACCTACGAGCAGTACTTC
CASRRTVTTYEQYF
>TRBD1|TRBJ1-2|15|-|TRBV5-4
TGTGCCAGCAGCTTGAGACAGGGGAATAACTATGGCTACACCTTC
CASSLRQGNNYGYTF
>TRBD1|TRBJ2-7|15|-|TRBV5-1
TGCGCCAGCAGCTTGGCACAACAGGGGTTGTACGAGCAGTACTTC
CASSLAQQGLYEQYF
>TRBD1|TRBJ2-7|15|once|TRBV28
TGTGCCAGCAGTCTAGACCGGGACAGTGTCTACGAGCAGTACTTC
CASSLDRDSVYEQYF
>-|TRBJ1-5|15|few|TRBV5-6
TGTGCCAGCAGCACCTGGGACAACAGCAATCAGCCCCAGCATTTT
CASSTWDNSNQPQHF
>TRBD2|TRBJ2-2|15|-|TRBV6-1
TGTGCCAGCAGAAAGCGGGAGGGGTACACCGGGGAGCTGTTTTTT
CASRKREGYTGELFF